The next 16 T cell receptor beta chains were all read from a single sample in a study of Ad26.COV2.S vaccination and SARS-CoV-2 variants listed by TCRdb under 2021. Receptor amplification or capture employed the immunoSEQ multiplex PCR assay. This immuneACCESS table, as held by TCRdb, lists in-frame sequences with V and J called but not all clones. Of the missing ones, under half trace to an unresolved V gene in checked studies; the others have no known cause. The sample table shows fewer than 400,000 clones, and approximately 86% are seen once. Together, the top ten hold 2% to 2.5% of the sample. The treatment or condition label here, explained by the study, means: over 15 received Ad26.COV2.S at low or high dose, single or two shots; several received placebo; per-sample allocation not given. Repertoires of vaccine and placebo recipients were sequenced from samples collected on day 63 after the first injection.

The material was peripheral blood, obtained in a trial of Ad26.COV2.S vaccine versus placebo. The receptor source for this set is a person aged 18 to 65 who received the Ad26.COV2.S COVID-19 vaccine or a placebo.

V gene TRBV6-2 or TRBV6-3 combines with J gene TRBJ2-1, with D possibly called TRBD1 or TRBD2 (5 bases each). V gave up 2 bases and J gave up 6 bases, with 14 bases separating them. Germline CDR1 MNHEY, CDR2 SVGEGT. The CDR3 loop spans 15 amino acids. CDR3 in amino acids: CASSYRDPLFNEQFF. The CDR3 region has the DNA TGTGCCAGCAGTTACCGGGACCCCCTTTTCAATGAGCAGTTCTTC.

The rearrangement links TRBV5-1 to TRBJ1-2; 10 bases match TRBD1. The CDR3 has 15 residues. Germline V CDR1 and CDR2: SGHRS, YFSETQ. V lost 0 bases, J lost 8 bases, and 7 bases stayed unmatched. CDR3 sequence: CASSLGPGTGDGYTF. The CDR3, as DNA: TGCGCCAGCAGCTTGGGTCCCGGGACAGGGGACGGCTACACCTTC.

The V and J genes are TRBV2 and TRBJ2-2; D remains unclear. The germline V and J ends were trimmed by 1 base and 1 base, with 7 bases remaining between them. CDR1 and CDR2 (germline): SNHLY, FYNNEI. The CDR3 runs to 15 residues. The CDR3 coding sequence is TGTGCCAGCAGTGAAGGGCTCAGGAACACCGGGGAGCTGTTTTTT. Amino acids: CASSEGLRNTGELFF.

V and J are TRBV5-1 and TRBJ1-2; 7 bases are shared with TRBD1. CDR1 SGHRS and CDR2 YFSETQ come from the germline V gene. CDR3 length: 13 residues. V dropped 4 bases and J dropped 7; count of bases not matched to a gene: 7. The DNA for the CDR3 is TGCGCCAGCAGCGTAGGGGGCGATGGTGGCTACACCTTC. Translation gives CASSVGGDGGYTF.

V and J are TRBV10-3 and TRBJ1-1; possibly TRBD1 for D (6 bases). CDR1 ENHRY and CDR2 SYGVKD come from the germline V gene. The CDR3 is 15 residues long. V shed 7 bases and J shed 1 base, with 16 bases lying between them. CDR3 region: CAITTQQGPNTEAFF. CDR3 DNA sequence: TGTGCCATCACTACGCAACAGGGACCGAACACTGAAGCTTTCTTT.

The chain has TRBV13 and TRBJ2-2; 8 bases match TRBD1. The CDR3 has 16 amino acids. V lost 3 bases, J lost 4 bases, and 7 bases stayed unmatched. In germline, CDR1 is PRHDT, CDR2 FYEKMQ (reference sequence). CDR3 in amino acids: CASSFGTGGRTGELFF. The CDR3 DNA reads as TGTGCCAGCAGCTTTGGTACAGGGGGACGCACCGGGGAGCTGTTTTTT.

This rearrangement joins TRBV6-5 to TRBJ1-2; D perhaps matches TRBD1 (6 bases). The CDR3 runs 11 residues. V dropped 7 bases and J dropped 9 bases, with 12 bases sitting between them. Germline V CDR1 and CDR2: MNHEY, SVGAGI. The CDR3 bases are TGTGCCAGCACGTCAGGGGCCCGCTACACCTTC. It translates to CASTSGARYTF.

The chain has TRBV5-1 and TRBJ2-7, with 7 bases that match TRBD2. Germline V CDR1 and CDR2: SGHRS, YFSETQ. The ends lost 0 bases at V and 6 bases at J; junction bases unmatched: 9. This CDR3 comprises 15 residues. The CDR3: CASSLGASGASEQYF. The CDR3 coding sequence is TGCGCCAGCAGCTTGGGAGCGAGCGGGGCGTCCGAGCAGTACTTC. Full variable domain (remainder filled in from reference TRBV5-1 and TRBJ2-7): KAGVTQTPRYLIKTRGQQVTLSCSPISGHRSVSWYQQTPGQGLQFLFEYFSETQRNKGNFPGRFSGRQFSNSRSEMNVSTLELGDSALYLCASSLGASGASEQYFGPGTRLTVT.

This clone was seen a single time. The chain links TRBV2 to TRBJ1-1; D gene ambiguous. CDR3 length: 14 amino acids. Trimming took off 6 bases at V and 5 bases at J, with 16 bases between the two ends. Germline V gene sequence: CDR1 SNHLY, CDR2 FYNNEI. CDR3 bases: TGTGCCAGCAGGGGTGACGGGCTTGGGACTGAAGCTTTCTTT. It yields the protein CASRGDGLGTEAFF.

V usage is TRBV7-9 and J usage is TRBJ2-3; tentative D call: TRBD2 (6 bases). The V and J ends lost 4 bases and 4 bases respectively, with 18 bases between them. The CDR3 runs to 16 residues. Looked up from germline, CDR1 is SEHNR and CDR2 is FQNEAQ (reference sequence). The CDR3 coding sequence is TGTGCCAGCAGCTCCCGGGACTGGACCAGGTCAGATACGCAGTATTTT. This sequence encodes CASSSRDWTRSDTQYF.

V and J are TRBV28 and TRBJ2-7, with D perhaps matching TRBD1 (6 bases). V dropped 5 bases and J dropped 3 bases, with 14 bases sitting between them. In germline, CDR1 is MDHEN, CDR2 SYDVKM. CDR3 size: 14 residues. The CDR3 reads CASSTPQGNYEQYF. The CDR3, as DNA: TGTGCCAGCAGTACCCCCCAGGGGAACTACGAGCAGTACTTC.

The J gene is TRBJ2-6, the V gene TRBV3-1 (or the pseudogene TRBV3-2); TRBD2 matches at 7 bases. CDR1 is LGHDT and CDR2 is YNNKEL in the germline V gene (reference sequence). The CDR3 contains 18 residues. J gave up 0 bases and V 1 base, and 6 bases lay outside the gene matches. CDR3 bases: TGTGCCAGCAGCCAAGGACCTCCGGGGGGCTCTGGGGCCAACGTCCTGACTTTC. Translating it yields CASSQGPPGGSGANVLTF.

This rearrangement joins TRBV9 to TRBJ2-2, with D tentatively TRBD1 (6 bases). Per the germline V gene, CDR1 is SGDLS and CDR2 is YYNGEE. CDR3 size: 14 residues. The V gene lost 5 bases and the J gene lost 4 bases, with 12 bases spanning the gap. In nucleotides, the CDR3 is TGTGCCAGCAGTCCTTGGGGGCCCACCGGGGAGCTGTTTTTT. Its translation: CASSPWGPTGELFF.

V and J are TRBV12-3 or TRBV12-4 and TRBJ2-7; 8 positions match TRBD1. The CDR3 loop spans 13 amino acids. The V segment lost 8 bases and the J segment 12 bases; nucleotides outside the gene matches: 15. The CDR3 spells CASRTGTGRPGYF. The DNA for the CDR3 is TGTGCCAGCCGTACTGGGACAGGAAGACCCGGGTACTTC.

This chain uses TRBV2 with TRBJ1-5, with D unclear. The CDR3 totals 13 residues. Germline CDR1 is SNHLY and CDR2 is FYNNEI. V was cut by 7 bases and J by 0 bases, with 7 bases left in between. In nucleotides, the CDR3 is TGTGCCAGCAAATCCGATAGCAATCAGCCCCAGCATTTT. Encoded protein: CASKSDSNQPQHF.

The rearrangement joins TRBV27 to TRBJ2-7; 14 nucleotides align to TRBD2. With V trimmed by 6 bases and J by 4 bases, 8 bases remained unmatched. Germline CDR1 MNHEY, CDR2 SMNVEV (reference sequence). The CDR3 runs 16 residues. In DNA, the CDR3 is TGTGCCAGCAGCCGTAGACTAGCGGGGGGGCCTTACGAGCAGTACTTC. Translated: CASSRRLAGGPYEQYF.